The clone carrying this T cell receptor beta chain came up a few times. Its antigen is not identified. The final CDR3 position lacks the conserved phenylalanine or tryptophan, pointing to a likely read error. The V gene's germline CDR1 is PRHDT and CDR2 FYEKMQ (reference sequence). V shed 5 bases and J shed 3 bases, with 11 bases lying between them. The length of the CDR3 is 14 residues. The data are from a study of molecular identifiers for immune sequencing clone quantification. From the PCR reads, TCRdb called clonotypes with MiXCR, one entry per CDR3 protein. The table lists tens of thousands of distinct CDR3 sequences, about a third of them singletons, with approximately 4.2% in the top ten. With 10%, 30% or 50% of RNA, about 19,000 to 1,000,000 naive CD8 T cells were sequenced. The CD8+CD4-CCR7+CD45RA+ phenotype defined the sorted naive CD8 T cells. Whole-study findings and limits: Effector cells had over 99% of their molecules in clones above 20 RNA copies, while naive cells had under 1%.

The chain combines TRBV13 with TRBJ1-5, with D perhaps TRBD1 (6 bases). This receptor was taken from a human donor in good health. Some libraries in this study had Jurkat cell RNA spiked in. The specimen sequenced was naive CD8+ T cells from blood, with Jurkat cell RNA spiked in. As to subset: FACS-sorted CD8+CD4-CCR7+CD45RA+ naive T cells. The CDR3 DNA reads as TGTGCCAGCAGCCCGGGGGGCCCCAATCAGCCCCAGCATATT. This encodes CASSPGGPNQPQHI.